A single sample is the source of the 22 T cell receptor beta chains below, sequenced in a study of T-cell reconstitution after alpha-beta-depleted transplantation in children (TCRdb year 2016). The library was made by PCR. The sample was run on an Illumina HiSeq 2500. TCR libraries were prepared with molecular barcoding, using unique molecular identifiers to normalize TCRbeta repertoire quantification. TCRdb cleaned the public reads at Q25 with fastp, built clones with MiXCR and kept in-frame beta chains. All rows with the same CDR3 protein become a single entry with the most common DNA and genes. This sample is represented by about 98,000 distinct CDR3 sequences; about 25% of them were singletons. The ten top clones hold 20% to 25% of the sample. The label giving this sample's treatment or condition can be read as: allogeneic hematopoietic cell transplantation with graft depleted of TCRalphabeta T cells and CD19 B cells.

This sample comprised PBMCs, obtained before TCRalphabeta/CD19-depleted stem cell transplant. Every receptor here comes from a boy aged 2 to 10 with acute lymphoblastic leukemia, due to receive a stem cell transplant.

There are a few counts of this clonotype. The gene calls are TRBV3-1 and TRBJ2-7, with D hard to call. The V and J ends lost 4 bases and 2 bases respectively, with 6 bases between them. The CDR3 consists of 12 residues. Germline lookup yields CDR1 LGHDT and CDR2 YNNKEL (reference sequence). CDR3 protein: CASSRVPYEQYF. As DNA, the CDR3 is TGTGCCAGCAGCCGGGTCCCCTACGAGCAGTACTTC.

This clonotype showed up just a few times. The V call is TRBV5-5, the J call TRBJ1-6; no clear D gene. Trimming removed 2 bases from V and 7 bases from J, with 10 bases in between. The CDR3 spans 14 residues. CDR1 is SGHKS, CDR2 YYEKEE, per germline (reference sequence). This chain's CDR3 is CASSFIQPNSPLHF. CDR3 nucleotides: TGTGCCAGCAGCTTTATACAGCCCAATTCACCCCTCCACTTT.

This rearrangement joins TRBV7-6 to TRBJ2-1; the D is unclear. From germline, CDR1 is SGHVS and CDR2 FNYEAQ. V lost 1 base to trimming and J lost 8 bases, with 18 bases between them. The CDR3 runs to 16 residues. The CDR3 here is CASSLGARHYSDEQFF. The CDR3 region has the DNA TGTGCCAGCAGCTTAGGAGCCCGTCACTACTCCGATGAGCAGTTCTTC. Combining the CDR3 with reference TRBV7-6 and TRBJ2-1 gives the whole variable domain GAGVSQSPRYKVTKRGQDVALRCDPISGHVSLYWYRQALGQGPEFLTYFNYEAQQDKSGLPNDRFSAERPEGSISTLTIQRTEQRDSAMYRCASSLGARHYSDEQFFGPGTRLTVL.

This clonotype was found many times. The V call is TRBV24-1, the J call TRBJ1-2; TRBD1 matches at 7 bases. The CDR3 loop spans 16 amino acids. Germline V gives CDR1 KGHDR, CDR2 SFDVKD. V trimming: 7 bases; J trimming: 1 base; junction bases outside the gene matches: 11. Here the CDR3 reads CATSPGQQHYNYGYTF. Written as DNA, the CDR3 is TGTGCCACCAGCCCGGGACAGCAGCATTATAACTATGGCTACACCTTC.

This clonotype appeared many times. V gene TRBV28 combines with J gene TRBJ2-3, with D perhaps TRBD2 (6 bases). Trimming removed 5 bases at V and 0 bases at J, with 15 bases between. CDR1 and CDR2 from the germline V gene are MDHEN and SYDVKM. This CDR3 contains 16 residues. Here the CDR3 DNA reads TGTGCCAGCAGTAATCGTGGCGGAGGGAGCACAGATACGCAGTATTTT. It is translated as CASSNRGGGSTDTQYF.

The genes are TRBV7-2 and TRBJ2-7; the D gene is possibly TRBD1 (6 bases). V was trimmed by 0 bases and J by 6 bases, leaving 9 bases between them. Germline assignment: CDR1 SGHTA and CDR2 FQGNSA. This CDR3 is 13 amino acids long. CDR3 DNA: TGTGCCAGCAGCTTAGCGGGGGCCCTCGAGCAGTACTTC. Its translation is CASSLAGALEQYF.

This clonotype was recorded many times. The junction shows a germline mismatch at one end, possibly a read error. The chain is built from TRBV5-1 and TRBJ2-7; TRBD1 is a possible D gene (6 bases). The CDR3 length is 12 residues. The germline CDR1 and CDR2 sequences are SGHRS and YFSETQ. CDR3 sequence: CASSLQGYEQYF. The CDR3 nucleotides are TGTGCCAGCAGCTTGCAGGGGTACGAGCAGTACTTC.

This clonotype appeared many times. The chain is built from TRBV29-1 and TRBJ2-7, with D perhaps TRBD1 (6 bases). Germline assignment: CDR1 SQVTM and CDR2 ANQGSEA. CDR3 length: 12 amino acids. V shed 4 bases and J shed 5 bases, with 12 bases lying between them. CDR3 sequence reads: CSVGIPGDEQYF. In DNA form, the CDR3 reads TGCAGCGTTGGAATCCCAGGGGACGAGCAGTACTTC.

This clonotype was counted only a few times. The chain recombines TRBV10-3 with TRBJ1-2; D is undetermined. This CDR3 is built from 14 residues. The V gene lost 3 bases and the J gene lost 0 bases, with 8 bases spanning the gap. Germline V gene lookup returns CDR1 ENHRY and CDR2 SYGVKD. The CDR3 coding sequence is TGTGCCATCAGTGAATTCCAGCCTAACTATGGCTACACCTTC. This translates into CAISEFQPNYGYTF.

V gene TRBV13 combines with J gene TRBJ1-1; D not certain. Germline V gene data show CDR1 as PRHDT and CDR2 as FYEKMQ (reference sequence). This CDR3 has 12 amino acids. Trimming shortened V by 4 bases and J by 8 bases, and 11 bases separated the two germline ends. CDR3 in DNA: TGTGCCAGCAGCTCAAGGTCGGGCGAAGCTTTCTTT. Translating it yields CASSSRSGEAFF.

The V call is TRBV7-2, the J call TRBJ2-3; no definite D call. The CDR3 totals 14 residues. V gave up 1 base and J gave up 1 base, with 6 bases separating them. CDR1 and CDR2 (germline): SGHTA, FQGNSA. CDR3 sequence (DNA): TGTGCCAGCAGCTTAGAATCGGGCACAGATACGCAGTATTTT. Protein: CASSLESGTDTQYF.

V is TRBV28 and J is TRBJ2-5, with D unresolved. Germline V lookup: CDR1 MDHEN, CDR2 SYDVKM. The V gene lost 5 bases and the J gene lost 2 bases, with 24 bases spanning the gap. This CDR3 has 18 amino acids. The CDR3 sequence: CASSRSRLTHPRQETQYF. For the CDR3, the DNA is TGTGCCAGCAGTCGGTCAAGACTGACTCACCCCAGACAAGAGACCCAGTACTTC.

This clonotype has a count of ten or more. This chain connects TRBV7-4 to TRBJ2-4; D call uncertain. Germline V CDR1 and CDR2: SGHVT, SQSDAQ. The CDR3 runs 17 residues. V lost 0 bases and J 3 bases, leaving 15 bases between the germline ends. CDR3 DNA sequence: TGTGCCAGCAGCTTAGCGTGGAATTGGCACAACAAAAACATTCAGTACTTC. This gives the protein CASSLAWNWHNKNIQYF.

This clonotype was counted only a few times. The chain is built from TRBV20-1 and TRBJ1-1, with D uncertain. Germline V gene sequence: CDR1 DFQATT, CDR2 SNEGSKA (reference sequence). The V end lost 1 base, the J end lost 3 bases, and 9 bases lay between the germline ends. The CDR3 runs 13 residues. In DNA, the CDR3 is TGCAGTGCTAGAGGGTCCCGGGACACTGAAGCTTTCTTT. Translation: CSARGSRDTEAFF.

This clonotype was recorded a few times. The V gene is TRBV6-1, the J gene TRBJ2-5; D may be TRBD2 (6 bases). The CDR3 runs to 18 residues. CDR1 MNHNS and CDR2 SASEGT come from the germline V gene. Trimming stripped 0 bases from V and 5 bases from J, with 22 bases between. CDR3 residues: CASSEALYGGAYGETQYF. In DNA form, the CDR3 reads TGTGCCAGCAGTGAAGCCTTGTACGGAGGGGCCTATGGGGAGACCCAGTACTTC.

This chain joins TRBV14 and TRBJ1-1, with 7 nucleotides matching TRBD1. CDR3 size: 18 residues. Germline-derived CDR1 and CDR2 are SGHDN and FVKESK. Losses at the gene ends were 5 bases for V and 1 base for J; bases not matched to a gene: 16. CDR3: CASSDQATYRGPNTEAFF. The CDR3 DNA reads as TGTGCCAGCAGCGACCAAGCCACTTACAGGGGCCCGAACACTGAAGCTTTCTTT.

This clonotype was observed a few times. J is TRBJ2-5 and V is TRBV6-1; maybe TRBD1 (7 bases). The ends were cut back, 6 bases at V and 5 bases at J, with 16 bases in the middle. Germline assignment: CDR1 MNHNS and CDR2 SASEGT. CDR3 length equals 14 residues. The CDR3 coding sequence is TGTGCCAGCAGCCCCAGGGGGGCGAGGGAGACCCAGTACTTC. Amino acid sequence: CASSPRGARETQYF.

This clonotype has only a few counts. The chain joins TRBV4-3 to TRBJ2-7; D call uncertain. V was shortened by 5 bases and J by 2 bases, with 10 bases between the two germline ends. Germline V gene lookup returns CDR1 LGHNA and CDR2 YSLEER. The CDR3 has 13 amino acids. The DNA for the CDR3 is TGCGCCAGCAGCTACGGACGGACCTACGAGCAGTACTTC. Translated, it gives CASSYGRTYEQYF.

In this sample, this clonotype turned up many times. V is TRBV12-3 or TRBV12-4 and J is TRBJ2-3, with 9 bases identical to TRBD2. V gave up 10 bases and J gave up 1 base; unmatched junction bases: 9. This CDR3 region has 15 residues. The CDR3 is CAIPGTSSRTDTQYF. The DNA of the CDR3 is TGTGCCATCCCGGGGACTAGCAGCCGCACAGATACGCAGTATTTT.

The chain links TRBV5-6 to TRBJ2-3, with D possibly matching TRBD1 (5 bases). The CDR3 has 16 amino acids. V lost 2 bases, J lost 3 bases, and 16 bases lay in between. The germline gives CDR1 SGHDT, CDR2 YYEEEE. CDR3 amino acids: CASSFFGRAQTDTQYF. As DNA, the CDR3 is TGTGCCAGCAGCTTTTTCGGCAGGGCGCAAACAGATACGCAGTATTTT.

This clonotype was seen ten or more times. The genes are TRBV5-1 and TRBJ2-1; D could derive from TRBD1 or TRBD2 (5 bases each). V shed 0 bases and J shed 6 bases, with 13 bases lying between them. The CDR3 spans 15 residues. From germline, CDR1 is SGHRS and CDR2 YFSETQ. The CDR3 bases are TGCGCCAGCAGCTTGGTCGGGGCACAGAGCAATGAGCAGTTCTTC. As protein: CASSLVGAQSNEQFF.

This chain links TRBV29-1 with TRBJ2-6; D unclear. The CDR3 has 15 residues. With 5 bases removed from V and 0 bases from J, the gap between germline ends came to 11 bases. Per the germline V gene, CDR1 is SQVTM and CDR2 is ANQGSEA. The CDR3: CSVNDGASGANVLTF. The CDR3 nucleotides are TGCAGCGTTAACGACGGTGCCTCTGGGGCCAACGTCCTGACTTTC.